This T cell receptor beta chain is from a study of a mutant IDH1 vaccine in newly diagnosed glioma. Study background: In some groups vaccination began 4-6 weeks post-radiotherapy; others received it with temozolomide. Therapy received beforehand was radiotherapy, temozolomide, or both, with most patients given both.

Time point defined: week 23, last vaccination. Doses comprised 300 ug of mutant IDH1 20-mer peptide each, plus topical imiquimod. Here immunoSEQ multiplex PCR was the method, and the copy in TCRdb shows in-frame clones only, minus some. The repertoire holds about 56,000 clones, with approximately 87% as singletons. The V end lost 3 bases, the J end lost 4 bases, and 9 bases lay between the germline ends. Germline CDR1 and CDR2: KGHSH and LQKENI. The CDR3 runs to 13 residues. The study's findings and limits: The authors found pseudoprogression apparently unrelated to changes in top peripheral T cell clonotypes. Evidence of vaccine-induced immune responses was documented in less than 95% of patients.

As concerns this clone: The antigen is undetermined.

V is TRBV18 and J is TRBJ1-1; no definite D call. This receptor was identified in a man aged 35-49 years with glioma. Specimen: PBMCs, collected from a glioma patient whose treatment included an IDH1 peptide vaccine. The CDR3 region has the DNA TGTGCCAGCTCACCGGTTGGTACCACTGAAGCTTTCTTT. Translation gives CASSPVGTTEAFF.